This T cell receptor beta chain was documented in a study of cytomegalovirus exposure and HLA in healthy donors. Overall study findings and caveats: A later analysis linked a missense DCLRE1C variant to TCR beta V- and J-gene trimming. TRBV6-2, TRBV6-3 and some other V segments were excluded as indistinguishable.

The V gene's germline CDR1 is MDHEN and CDR2 SYDVKM. CDR3 length: 15 amino acids. The V end lost 2 bases, the J end lost 0 bases, and 9 bases lay between the germline ends. Comments on this clone: Antigen: not known.

The PCR used 60 Vbeta and 13 Jbeta primers. Methods used by the authors: In a later analysis, roughly 11 million of about 80 million unique beta chains occurred in at least two donors. Here immunoSEQ multiplex PCR was the method, and the copy in TCRdb shows in-frame clones only, minus some. V and J calls and clone size are as listed in that table; D and trimming were resolved from the DNA. The repertoire holds about 180,000 clones, with around 72% as singletons. The TCR sequence derives from a woman aged 50 to 60 in good health and CMV-seropositive. The chain couples TRBV28 to TRBJ2-3, with D possibly being TRBD2 (5 bases). Sequenced input: PBMCs. In DNA, the CDR3 is TGTGCCAGCAGTTTACGCGGAGGAAGCACAGATACGCAGTATTTT. This sequence encodes CASSLRGGSTDTQYF.